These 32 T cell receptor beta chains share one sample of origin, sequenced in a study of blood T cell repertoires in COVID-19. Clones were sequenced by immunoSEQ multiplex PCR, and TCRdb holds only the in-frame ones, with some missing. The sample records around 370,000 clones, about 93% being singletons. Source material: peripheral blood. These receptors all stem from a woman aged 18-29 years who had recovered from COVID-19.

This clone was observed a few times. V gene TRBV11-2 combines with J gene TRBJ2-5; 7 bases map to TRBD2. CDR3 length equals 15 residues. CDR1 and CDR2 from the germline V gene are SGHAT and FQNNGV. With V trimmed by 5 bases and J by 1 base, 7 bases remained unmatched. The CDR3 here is CASSPLTSSQETQYF. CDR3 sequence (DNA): TGTGCCAGCAGCCCGCTGACTAGCAGCCAAGAGACCCAGTACTTC.

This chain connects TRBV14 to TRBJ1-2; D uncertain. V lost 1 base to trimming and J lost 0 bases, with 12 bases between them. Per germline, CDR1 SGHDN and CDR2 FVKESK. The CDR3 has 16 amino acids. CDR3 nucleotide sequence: TGTGCCAGCAGCCAAGTCTTCACACCCGCTAACTATGGCTACACCTTC. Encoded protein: CASSQVFTPANYGYTF.

The CDR3 DNA sequence: TGCGCCAGCAGCTTGGCCGGCAGGGGGAACACCGGGGAGCTGTTTTTT. This codes for CASSLAGRGNTGELFF. The V and J genes are TRBV5-1 and TRBJ2-2; a weak D match, TRBD1 (6 bases). Germline CDR1 and CDR2: SGHRS and YFSETQ. This CDR3 contains 16 residues. V shed 0 bases and J shed 1 base, with 10 bases lying between them. Full variable domain (missing parts from reference TRBV5-1 and TRBJ2-2): KAGVTQTPRYLIKTRGQQVTLSCSPISGHRSVSWYQQTPGQGLQFLFEYFSETQRNKGNFPGRFSGRQFSNSRSEMNVSTLELGDSALYLCASSLAGRGNTGELFFGEGSRLTVL.

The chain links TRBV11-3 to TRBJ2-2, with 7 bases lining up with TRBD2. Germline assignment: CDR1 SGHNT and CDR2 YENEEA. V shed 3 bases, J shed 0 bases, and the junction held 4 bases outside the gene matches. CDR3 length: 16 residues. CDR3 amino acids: CASSFGLVSNTGELFF. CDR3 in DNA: TGTGCCAGCAGCTTCGGACTAGTTTCGAACACCGGGGAGCTGTTTTTT.

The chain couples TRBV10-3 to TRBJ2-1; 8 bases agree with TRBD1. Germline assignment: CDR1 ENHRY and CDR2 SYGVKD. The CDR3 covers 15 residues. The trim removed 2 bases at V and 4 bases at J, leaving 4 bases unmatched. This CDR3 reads CAISEGQGIYNEQFF. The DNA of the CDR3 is TGTGCCATCAGTGAGGGACAGGGAATATACAATGAGCAGTTCTTC.

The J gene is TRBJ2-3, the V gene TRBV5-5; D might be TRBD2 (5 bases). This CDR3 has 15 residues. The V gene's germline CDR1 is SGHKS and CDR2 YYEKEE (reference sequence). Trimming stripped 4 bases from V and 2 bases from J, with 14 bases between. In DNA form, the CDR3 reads TGTGCCAGCAGCATTGGACTGATCGACACAGATACGCAGTATTTT. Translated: CASSIGLIDTDTQYF.

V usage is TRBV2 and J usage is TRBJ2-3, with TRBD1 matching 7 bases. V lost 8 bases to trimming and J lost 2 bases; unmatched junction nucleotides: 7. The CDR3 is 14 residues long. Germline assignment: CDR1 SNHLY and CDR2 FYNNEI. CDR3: CASYRDRNTDTQYF. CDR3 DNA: TGTGCCAGCTACCGGGACAGAAACACAGATACGCAGTATTTT.

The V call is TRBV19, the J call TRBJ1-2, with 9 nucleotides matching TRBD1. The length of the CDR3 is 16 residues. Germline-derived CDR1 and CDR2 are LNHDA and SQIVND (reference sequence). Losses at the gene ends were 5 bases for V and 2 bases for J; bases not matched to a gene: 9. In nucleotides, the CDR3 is TGTGCCAGTAGTCTGAGAGGGGGACAGGGAAACTATGGCTACACCTTC. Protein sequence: CASSLRGGQGNYGYTF.

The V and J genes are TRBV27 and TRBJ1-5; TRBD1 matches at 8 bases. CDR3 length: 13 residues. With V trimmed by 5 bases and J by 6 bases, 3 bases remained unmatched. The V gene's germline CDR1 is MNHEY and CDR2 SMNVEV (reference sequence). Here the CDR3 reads CASSLQGGQPQHF. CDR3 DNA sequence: TGTGCCAGCAGTCTACAGGGGGGTCAGCCCCAGCATTTT.

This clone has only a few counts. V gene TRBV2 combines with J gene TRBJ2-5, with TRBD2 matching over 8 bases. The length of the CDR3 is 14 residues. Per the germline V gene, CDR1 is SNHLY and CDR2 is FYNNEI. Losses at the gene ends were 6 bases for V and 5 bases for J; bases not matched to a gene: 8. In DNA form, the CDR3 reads TGTGCCAGCAGGGGGGGTAGCGGGGCGGAGACCCAGTACTTC. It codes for CASRGGSGAETQYF.

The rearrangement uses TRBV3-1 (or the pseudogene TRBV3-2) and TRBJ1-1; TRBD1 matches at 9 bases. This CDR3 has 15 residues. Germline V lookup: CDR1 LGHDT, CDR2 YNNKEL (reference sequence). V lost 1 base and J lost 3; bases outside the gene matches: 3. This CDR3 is CASSQGDRDYTEAFF. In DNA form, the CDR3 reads TGTGCCAGCAGCCAAGGGGACAGGGACTACACTGAAGCTTTCTTT.

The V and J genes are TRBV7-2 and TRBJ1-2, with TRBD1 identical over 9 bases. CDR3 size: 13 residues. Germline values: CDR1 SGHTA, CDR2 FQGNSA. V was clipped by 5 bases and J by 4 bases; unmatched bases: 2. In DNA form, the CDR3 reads TGTGCCAGCAGCCGGGACAGGGTCTATGGCTACACCTTC. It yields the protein CASSRDRVYGYTF.

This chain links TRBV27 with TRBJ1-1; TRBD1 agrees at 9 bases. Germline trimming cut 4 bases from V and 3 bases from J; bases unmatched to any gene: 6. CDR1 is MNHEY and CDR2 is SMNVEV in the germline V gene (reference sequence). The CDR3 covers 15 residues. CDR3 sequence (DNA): TGTGCCAGCAGTTCACAGGGGGCTGGAGACACTGAAGCTTTCTTT. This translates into CASSSQGAGDTEAFF.

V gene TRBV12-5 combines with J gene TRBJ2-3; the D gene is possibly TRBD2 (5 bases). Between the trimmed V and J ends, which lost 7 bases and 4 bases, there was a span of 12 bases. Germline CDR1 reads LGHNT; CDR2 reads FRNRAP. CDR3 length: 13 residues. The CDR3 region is CASAPPRADTQYF. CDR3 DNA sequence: TGTGCTAGTGCCCCCCCGCGGGCAGATACGCAGTATTTT. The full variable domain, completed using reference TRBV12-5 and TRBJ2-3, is DARVTQTPRHKVTEMGQEVTMRCQPILGHNTVFWYRQTMMQGLELLAYFRNRAPLDDSGMPKDRFSAEMPDATLATLKIQPSEPRDSAVYFCASAPPRADTQYFGPGTRLTVL.

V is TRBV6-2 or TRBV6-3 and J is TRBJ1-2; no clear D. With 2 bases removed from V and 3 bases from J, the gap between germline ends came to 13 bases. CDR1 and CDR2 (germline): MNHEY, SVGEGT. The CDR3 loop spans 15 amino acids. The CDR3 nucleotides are TGTGCCAGCAGTTACCTCCGGACTGAACACTATGGCTACACCTTC. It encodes CASSYLRTEHYGYTF.

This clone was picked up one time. The CDR3 DNA follows: TGTGCCAGTAGTAGAAGACAGGGGGCGAACATTCAGTACTTC. Translated, it gives CASSRRQGANIQYF. The chain recombines TRBV19 with TRBJ2-4, with TRBD1 matching over 10 bases. V shed 4 bases, J shed 7 bases, and the junction held 4 bases outside the gene matches. In germline, CDR1 is LNHDA, CDR2 SQIVND (reference sequence). The CDR3 sequence is 14 residues long.

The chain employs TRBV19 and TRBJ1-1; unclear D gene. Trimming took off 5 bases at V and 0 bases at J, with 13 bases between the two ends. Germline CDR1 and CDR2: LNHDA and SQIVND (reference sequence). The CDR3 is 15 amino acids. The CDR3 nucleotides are TGTGCCAGTAGTCCGGTCCCAGGTTTGAACACTGAAGCTTTCTTT. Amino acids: CASSPVPGLNTEAFF. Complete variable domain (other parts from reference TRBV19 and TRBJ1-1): DGGITQSPKYLFRKEGQNVTLSCEQNLNHDAMYWYRQDPGQGLRLIYYSQIVNDFQKGDIAEGYSVSREKKESFPLTVTSAQKNPTAFYLCASSPVPGLNTEAFFGQGTRLTVV.

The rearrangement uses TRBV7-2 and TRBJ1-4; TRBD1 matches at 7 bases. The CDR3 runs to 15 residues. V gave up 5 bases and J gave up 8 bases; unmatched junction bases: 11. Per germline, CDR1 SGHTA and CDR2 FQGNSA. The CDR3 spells CASSPRGGRVEKLFF. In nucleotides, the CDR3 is TGTGCCAGCAGCCCACGAGGGGGCCGAGTGGAAAAACTGTTTTTT.

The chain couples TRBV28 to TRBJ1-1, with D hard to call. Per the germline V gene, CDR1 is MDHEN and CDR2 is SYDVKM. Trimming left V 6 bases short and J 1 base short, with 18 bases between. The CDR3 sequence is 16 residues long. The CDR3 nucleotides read TGTGCCAGCAGGCTCGTTAAGGCCAGACAGAACACTGAAGCTTTCTTT. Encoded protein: CASRLVKARQNTEAFF.

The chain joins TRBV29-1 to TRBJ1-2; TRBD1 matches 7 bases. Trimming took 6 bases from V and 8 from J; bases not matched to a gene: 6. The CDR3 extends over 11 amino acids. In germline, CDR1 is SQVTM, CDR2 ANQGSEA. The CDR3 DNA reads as TGCAGCGTCCAGGACAGGAGAGGCTACACCTTC. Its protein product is CSVQDRRGYTF.

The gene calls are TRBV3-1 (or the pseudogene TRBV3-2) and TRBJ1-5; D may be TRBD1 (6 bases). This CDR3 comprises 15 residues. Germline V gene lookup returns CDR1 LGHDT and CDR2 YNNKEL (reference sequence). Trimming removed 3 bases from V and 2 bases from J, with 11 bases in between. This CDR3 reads CASSHRAGGNQPQHF. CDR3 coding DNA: TGTGCCAGCAGCCACCGGGCAGGGGGCAATCAGCCCCAGCATTTT.

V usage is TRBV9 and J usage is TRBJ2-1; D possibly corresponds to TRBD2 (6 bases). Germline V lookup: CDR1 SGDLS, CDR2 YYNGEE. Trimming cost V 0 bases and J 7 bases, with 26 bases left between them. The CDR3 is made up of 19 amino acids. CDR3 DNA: TGTGCCAGCAGCGTAGGTCTCAGGAGGGGAGCGGCCTTGGAAAATGAGCAGTTCTTC. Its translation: CASSVGLRRGAALENEQFF.

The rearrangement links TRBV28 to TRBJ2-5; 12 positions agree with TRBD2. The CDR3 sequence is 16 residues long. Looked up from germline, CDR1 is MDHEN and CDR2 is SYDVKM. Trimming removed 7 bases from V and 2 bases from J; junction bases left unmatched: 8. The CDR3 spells CASMGFGLAGQETQYF. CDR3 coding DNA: TGTGCCAGCATGGGTTTTGGACTAGCGGGACAAGAGACCCAGTACTTC.

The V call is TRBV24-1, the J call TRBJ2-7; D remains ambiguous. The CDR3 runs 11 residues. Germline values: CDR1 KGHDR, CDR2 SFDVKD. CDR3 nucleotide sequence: TGTGCCACCAGTGATGAGTGGGCAGTACGCGTC. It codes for CATSDEWAVRV.

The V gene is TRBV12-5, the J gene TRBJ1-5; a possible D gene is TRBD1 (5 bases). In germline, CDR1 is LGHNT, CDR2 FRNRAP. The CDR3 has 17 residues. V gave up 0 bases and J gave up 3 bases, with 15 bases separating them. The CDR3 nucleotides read TGTGCTAGTGGTTTGGTAATAGGGACTACCTCCAATCAGCCCCAGCATTTT. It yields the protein CASGLVIGTTSNQPQHF.

DNA of the CDR3: TGCAGCGTTGAAGACGTACCGGGACAGGGGGCCTACGAGCAGTACGTC. Translating it yields CSVEDVPGQGAYEQYV. V usage is TRBV29-1 and J usage is TRBJ2-7; 11 bases align to TRBD1. V trimming: 0 bases; J trimming: 2 bases; junction bases outside the gene matches: 6. Germline V gene lookup returns CDR1 SQVTM and CDR2 ANQGSEA. This CDR3 comprises 16 residues.

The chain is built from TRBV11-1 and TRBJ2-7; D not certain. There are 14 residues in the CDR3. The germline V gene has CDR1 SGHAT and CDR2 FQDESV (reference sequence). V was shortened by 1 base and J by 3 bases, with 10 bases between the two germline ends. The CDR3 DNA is TGTGCCAGCAGCTTAGGGCGCAGGCTCTACGAGCAGTACGTC. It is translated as CASSLGRRLYEQYV.

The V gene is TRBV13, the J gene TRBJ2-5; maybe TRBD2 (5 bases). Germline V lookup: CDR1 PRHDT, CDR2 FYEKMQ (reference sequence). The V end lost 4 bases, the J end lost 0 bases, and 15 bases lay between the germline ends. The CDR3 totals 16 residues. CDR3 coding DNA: TGTGCCAGCAGCTACTTACTAGGACGGTACCAAGAGACCCAGTACTTC. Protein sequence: CASSYLLGRYQETQYF.

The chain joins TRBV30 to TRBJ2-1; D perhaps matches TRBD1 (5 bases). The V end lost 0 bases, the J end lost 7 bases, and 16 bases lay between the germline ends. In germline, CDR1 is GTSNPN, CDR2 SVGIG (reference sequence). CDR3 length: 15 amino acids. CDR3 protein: CAWSVQRGLGNEQFF. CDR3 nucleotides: TGTGCCTGGAGTGTACAAAGGGGATTAGGGAATGAGCAGTTCTTC.

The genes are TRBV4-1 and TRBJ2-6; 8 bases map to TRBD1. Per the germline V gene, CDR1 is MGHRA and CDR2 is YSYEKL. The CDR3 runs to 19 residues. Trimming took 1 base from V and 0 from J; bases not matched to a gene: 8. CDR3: CASSQVAGGTISGANVLTF. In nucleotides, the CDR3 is TGCGCCAGCAGCCAAGTAGCAGGGGGCACTATCTCTGGGGCCAACGTCCTGACTTTC.

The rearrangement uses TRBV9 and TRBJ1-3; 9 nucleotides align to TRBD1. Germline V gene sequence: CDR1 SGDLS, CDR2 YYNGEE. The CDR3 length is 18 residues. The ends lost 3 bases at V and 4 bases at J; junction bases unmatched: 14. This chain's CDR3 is CASSDSTAETGGGNTIYF. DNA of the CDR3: TGTGCCAGCAGCGACTCTACCGCTGAGACAGGGGGAGGAAACACCATATATTTT.

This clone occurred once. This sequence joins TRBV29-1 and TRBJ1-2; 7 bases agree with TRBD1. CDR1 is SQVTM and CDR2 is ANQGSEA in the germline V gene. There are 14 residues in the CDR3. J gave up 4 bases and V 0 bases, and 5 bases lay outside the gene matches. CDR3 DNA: TGCAGCGTTGAAGAATACGGGACAGTCTATGGCTACACCTTC. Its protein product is CSVEEYGTVYGYTF.